The text below deals with one TCR beta chain. Its antigen is still unknown. Germline loops: CDR1 MNHEY, CDR2 SMNVEV (reference sequence). With 7 bases clipped from V and 9 bases from J, the junction kept 11 bases outside the gene matches. CDR3 length: 15 residues. The source of the sample is a study of cytomegalovirus exposure and HLA in healthy donors. Study-level background: In an early release, HLA-typed donors contributed tens of millions of unique TCR sequences. Most genotyped donors, about 81% of some 400, had Caucasian-associated genetic ancestry. Study-level results: Reportedly, cytomegalovirus status was diagnosed with high sensitivity and specificity. A few CMV-associated chains proved CMV antigen-specific in vitro.

PCR employed 60 Vbeta and 13 Jbeta primers. Produced via immunoSEQ multiplex PCR; TCRdb's table is partial and in-frame only. This table has around 130,000 clones, around 70% appearing once. The V call is TRBV27, the J call TRBJ2-6, with 8 bases fitting TRBD2. The receptor's source is a woman in her twenties or thirties in good health and CMV-seronegative. Sequencing used PBMCs. As DNA, the CDR3 is TGTGCCAGCACCATACAGGGTCGGGAGGGCAACGTCCTGACTTTC. Its translation: CASTIQGREGNVLTF.